This TCR beta chain was sequenced in a study of T-cell memory formation after mild COVID-19. For the study at large: In these data, TCR clusters were largely donor specific.

V dropped 4 bases and J dropped 8; count of bases not matched to a gene: 4. The CDR3 contains 13 residues. The germline gives CDR1 SGHRS, CDR2 YFSETQ. One entry per CDR3 protein, called by TCRdb with MiXCR from the 5' RACE reads. This sample has hundreds of thousands of distinct CDR3 sequences, with around 13% found just once. This clonotype appeared a few times. The clonotype originates from a man younger than 35 who had mild COVID-19 (a few samples of this study predate the infection). Cell type and time point are not known. What was sequenced was PBMCs or a T cell subset sorted from them (not recorded which). V is TRBV5-1 and J is TRBJ2-1; 9 bases match TRBD1. The CDR3 nucleotides read TGCGCCAGCAGCCCGGACAGGGGACATGAGCAGTTCTTC. It is translated as CASSPDRGHEQFF.